One sample yielded the 32 T cell receptor beta chains listed below, sequenced in a study of blood T cell repertoires in COVID-19. Using immunoSEQ multiplex PCR, the repertoire was profiled, and TCRdb retains in-frame clones only, with some absent. Here the sample spans about 200,000 clones, around 82% being singletons. The sample comprised PBMCs or T cells enriched from blood (not recorded which). These receptors originate from a woman aged 55-70 years with acute COVID-19.

V is TRBV5-1 and J is TRBJ1-2; 9 bases are a match to TRBD1. Per germline, CDR1 SGHRS and CDR2 YFSETQ. With V trimmed by 0 bases and J by 4 bases, 7 bases remained unmatched. The CDR3 is made up of 16 amino acids. CDR3 residues: CASSLAPGQGGYGYTF. The CDR3 bases are TGCGCCAGCAGCTTGGCACCGGGACAGGGTGGCTATGGCTACACCTTC.

This clone was seen more than once but under ten times. The J gene is TRBJ1-1, the V gene TRBV19; 7 nucleotides agree with TRBD1. CDR3 size: 14 residues. The germline V gene has CDR1 LNHDA and CDR2 SQIVND (reference sequence). V shed 3 bases and J 4 bases; nucleotides not matched to a gene: 5. CDR3: CASSMSTGFTEAFF. In DNA form, the CDR3 reads TGTGCCAGTAGTATGTCGACAGGGTTCACTGAAGCTTTCTTT.

This chain uses TRBV9 with TRBJ2-2; the D gene is possibly TRBD1 (5 bases). Looked up from germline, CDR1 is SGDLS and CDR2 is YYNGEE. The CDR3 is 14 amino acids. The germline V and J ends were trimmed by 1 base and 7 bases, with 11 bases remaining between them. The CDR3 region is CASSVSGWGGELFF. DNA for the CDR3: TGTGCCAGCAGCGTATCAGGGTGGGGCGGGGAGCTGTTTTTT.

The rearrangement joins TRBV28 to TRBJ2-7; 8 bases fit TRBD1. CDR1 is MDHEN, CDR2 SYDVKM, per germline. The CDR3 length is 14 residues. The junction had 8 bases not matched to a gene; V was cut back by 6 bases and J by 4 bases. In DNA form, the CDR3 reads TGTGCCAGCAGCACCCCGGGACAGGCATACGAGCAGTACGTC. Translated: CASSTPGQAYEQYV.

The chain links TRBV15 to TRBJ2-2; no clear D gene. Germline V gives CDR1 LNHNV, CDR2 YYDKDF (reference sequence). Trimming took 1 base from V and 3 from J, leaving 3 bases between them. The CDR3 covers 13 residues. CDR3 region: CATSRADTGELFF. For the CDR3, the DNA is TGTGCCACCAGCAGAGCAGACACCGGGGAGCTGTTTTTT.

This clone occurred once. The chain uses TRBV7-2 and TRBJ2-5, with D possibly being TRBD2 (7 bases). Germline V gene sequence: CDR1 SGHTA, CDR2 FQGNSA. CDR3 length: 14 amino acids. V was shortened by 5 bases and J by 7 bases, with 17 bases between the two germline ends. The CDR3 DNA is TGTGCCAGCAGCAGGGGGGGCGGACGACGGACCCAGTACTTC. Translated, it gives CASSRGGGRRTQYF.

The chain has TRBV7-2 and TRBJ1-4, with D unresolved. The germline V gene has CDR1 SGHTA and CDR2 FQGNSA. V shed 1 base and J shed 6 bases, with 6 bases lying between them. The CDR3 is 13 residues long. The CDR3 is CASSLDSDEKLFF. The CDR3 DNA reads TGTGCCAGCAGCTTAGATTCAGATGAAAAACTGTTTTTT.

This chain joins TRBV4-3 and TRBJ2-2; D may be TRBD1 (6 bases). This CDR3 has 19 residues. The germline CDR1 and CDR2 sequences are LGHNA and YSLEER. The V end lost 0 bases, the J end lost 3 bases, and 20 bases lay between the germline ends. The CDR3 region has the DNA TGCGCCAGCAGCCAAGATTGGGATATACAGGGATCGTACACCGGGGAGCTGTTTTTT. It yields the protein CASSQDWDIQGSYTGELFF.

This rearrangement joins TRBV10-2 to TRBJ1-6; tentatively, D is TRBD1 (6 bases). Germline CDR1 WSHSY, CDR2 SAAADI. CDR3 size: 14 residues. Trimming removed 7 bases from V and 9 bases from J, with 16 bases in between. The CDR3 protein is CASTQQGVSSPLHF. The CDR3 DNA is TGCGCCAGCACACAACAGGGAGTTAGTTCACCCCTCCACTTT.

A single count supports this clone. This chain joins TRBV6-5 and TRBJ2-7, with 11 bases lining up with TRBD2. The V and J ends lost 7 bases and 4 bases, in that order; junction bases with no gene match: 6. The germline CDR1 and CDR2 sequences are MNHEY and SVGAGI. The CDR3 runs to 14 residues. CDR3 coding DNA: TGTGCCAGCATGCAACTAGCGGGAGATTACGAGCAGTACTTC. This gives the protein CASMQLAGDYEQYF.

The V call is TRBV6-5, the J call TRBJ2-5; TRBD2 matches at 11 bases. J gave up 7 bases and V 6 bases, and 4 bases lay outside the gene matches. CDR1 MNHEY and CDR2 SVGAGI come from the germline V gene. This CDR3 is built from 13 residues. The CDR3 is CASRGTSGSTQYF. DNA of the CDR3: TGTGCCAGCAGGGGGACTAGCGGTTCGACCCAGTACTTC.

The J gene is TRBJ1-4, the V gene TRBV9; a weak D match, TRBD1 (6 bases). The CDR3 length is 15 residues. Per the germline V gene, CDR1 is SGDLS and CDR2 is YYNGEE. V shed 2 bases and J shed 2 bases, with 10 bases lying between them. The CDR3 reads CASSVQGNTNEKLFF. The CDR3 coding sequence is TGTGCCAGCAGCGTTCAGGGGAACACTAATGAAAAACTGTTTTTT.

Details on this clone: Other DNA variants within this sample encode the same CDR3. The V gene is TRBV28, the J gene TRBJ1-1; TRBD1 matches at 10 bases. Trimming at V came to 0 bases and at J to 5 bases, leaving 6 bases not matched to a gene. Looked up from germline, CDR1 is MDHEN and CDR2 is SYDVKM. The CDR3 is 16 residues long. CDR3 sequence reads: CASSLWDRGGRTEAFF. In nucleotides, the CDR3 is TGTGCCAGCAGTTTATGGGACAGGGGGGGTAGGACTGAAGCTTTCTTT.

V gene TRBV28 combines with J gene TRBJ2-1; D gene uncertain. The CDR3 is 14 residues long. Germline values: CDR1 MDHEN, CDR2 SYDVKM. Between the trimmed V and J ends, which lost 3 bases and 2 bases, there was a span of 8 bases. CDR3 sequence: CASSFPPTYNEQFF. In DNA form, the CDR3 reads TGTGCCAGCAGTTTTCCCCCCACCTACAATGAGCAGTTCTTC. Looking up the rest from reference TRBV28 and TRBJ2-1 gives the full variable domain: DVKVTQSSRYLVKRTGEKVFLECVQDMDHENMFWYRQDPGLGLRLIYFSYDVKMKEKGDIPEGYSVSREKKERFSLILESASTNQTSMYLCASSFPPTYNEQFFGPGTRLTVL.

The J gene is TRBJ1-1, the V gene TRBV5-1; 8 bases are shared with TRBD1. The CDR3 sequence is 13 residues long. CDR1 is SGHRS and CDR2 is YFSETQ in the germline V gene. V trimming: 4 bases; J trimming: 3 bases; junction bases outside the gene matches: 2. The CDR3 spells CASSKTGDTEAFF. The CDR3 nucleotides are TGCGCCAGCAGCAAGACAGGGGACACTGAAGCTTTCTTT. The entire variable domain, with the rest obtained from reference TRBV5-1 and TRBJ1-1, is as follows: KAGVTQTPRYLIKTRGQQVTLSCSPISGHRSVSWYQQTPGQGLQFLFEYFSETQRNKGNFPGRFSGRQFSNSRSEMNVSTLELGDSALYLCASSKTGDTEAFFGQGTRLTVV.

The chain uses TRBV5-5 and TRBJ2-3; D uncertain. V was trimmed by 2 bases and J by 6 bases, leaving 4 bases between them. CDR3 length equals 11 residues. CDR1 is SGHKS, CDR2 YYEKEE, per germline (reference sequence). The CDR3, as DNA: TGTGCCAGCAGCTTCTTGGATACGCAGTATTTT. Translation: CASSFLDTQYF.

This chain links TRBV18 with TRBJ2-5; D is ambiguous. The CDR3 runs to 13 residues. CDR1 and CDR2 (germline): KGHSH, LQKENI. The V end lost 3 bases, the J end lost 5 bases, and 10 bases lay between the germline ends. CDR3 DNA: TGTGCCAGCTCACCGATGGAGCGCGAGACCCAGTACTTC. This codes for CASSPMERETQYF.

For the CDR3, the DNA is TGTGCCAGCAGCCCGAGGGACAGGGTTTATAATTCACCCCTCCACTTT. As protein: CASSPRDRVYNSPLHF. The J gene is TRBJ1-6, the V gene TRBV7-6, with 9 bases matching TRBD1. Trimming removed 5 bases from V and 4 bases from J; junction bases left unmatched: 6. CDR1 and CDR2 from the germline V gene are SGHVS and FNYEAQ. The CDR3 has 16 amino acids.

Note on this clone: The same CDR3 also results from other DNA sequences found in this sample. The chain recombines TRBV6-5 with TRBJ1-2, with TRBD1 matching over 9 bases. V shed 0 bases, J shed 8 bases, and the junction held 1 base outside the gene matches. The CDR3 loop spans 13 amino acids. CDR1 is MNHEY, CDR2 SVGAGI, per germline. For the CDR3, the DNA is TGTGCCAGCAGTTACTCGACAGGGGGAGGCTACACCTTC. It is translated as CASSYSTGGGYTF.

The V gene is TRBV18, the J gene TRBJ1-5, with 8 bases aligning to TRBD1. CDR3 size: 15 residues. The J segment lost 4 bases and the V segment lost 4 bases, leaving 6 bases of the junction unmatched. Germline CDR1 reads KGHSH; CDR2 reads LQKENI. Here the CDR3 DNA reads TGTGCCAGCTCACTCGACAGGGGTGGAAATCAGCCCCAGCATTTT. It translates to CASSLDRGGNQPQHF.

V and J are TRBV11-1 and TRBJ1-4; tentative D call: TRBD1 (5 bases). CDR1 SGHAT and CDR2 FQDESV come from the germline V gene (reference sequence). Trimming removed 3 bases from V and 0 bases from J, with 11 bases in between. The CDR3 totals 16 residues. This CDR3 is CASSFGGEATNEKLFF. The CDR3 nucleotides read TGTGCCAGCAGCTTCGGAGGGGAAGCAACTAATGAAAAACTGTTTTTT.

The gene calls are TRBV3-1 (or the pseudogene TRBV3-2) and TRBJ1-2; possibly TRBD1 for D (5 bases). This CDR3 comprises 14 residues. V shed 1 base and J shed 5 bases, with 11 bases lying between them. Germline lookup yields CDR1 LGHDT and CDR2 YNNKEL (reference sequence). The DNA for the CDR3 is TGTGCCAGCAGCCAAGGGGGCTCTTATTATGGCTACACCTTC. It encodes CASSQGGSYYGYTF.

The chain combines TRBV4-2 with TRBJ1-3; TRBD1 might be the D (5 bases). The germline gives CDR1 LGHNA, CDR2 YNFKEQ. V shed 0 bases and J shed 4 bases, with 10 bases lying between them. CDR3 length equals 15 residues. The DNA of the CDR3 is TGTGCCAGCAGCCAAGACCGGACACCGGGAAACACCATATATTTT. Its protein product is CASSQDRTPGNTIYF.

The gene calls are TRBV7-6 and TRBJ2-3; no firm D call. CDR3 length: 15 amino acids. Trimming removed 5 bases at V and 2 bases at J, with 14 bases between. Germline V gene data show CDR1 as SGHVS and CDR2 as FNYEAQ. The CDR3 protein is CASSTTWSDTDTQYF. In DNA form, the CDR3 reads TGTGCCAGCAGCACTACATGGAGTGACACAGATACGCAGTATTTT.

Only one count was recorded for this clone. This chain links TRBV4-2 with TRBJ1-2; tentatively, D is TRBD1 (5 bases). Trimming removed 3 bases from V and 8 bases from J, with 16 bases in between. Per the germline V gene, CDR1 is LGHNA and CDR2 is YNFKEQ. CDR3 length equals 14 residues. Here the CDR3 DNA reads TGTGCCAGCAGCCAGCGGGACGGGGCGCGCGGCTACACCTTC. Translated, it gives CASSQRDGARGYTF.

The rearrangement joins TRBV29-1 to TRBJ2-1, with D unclear. The V end was cut by 2 bases, the J end by 3 bases, with 8 bases between. The CDR3 sequence is 13 residues long. Germline V lookup: CDR1 SQVTM, CDR2 ANQGSEA. The CDR3 here is CSVEQVLYNEQFF. CDR3 nucleotide sequence: TGCAGCGTTGAACAGGTCCTCTACAATGAGCAGTTCTTC.

The V call is TRBV5-4, the J call TRBJ2-3; 9 bases line up with TRBD2. The CDR3 spans 17 residues. J gave up 2 bases and V 0 bases, and 7 bases lay outside the gene matches. CDR1 is SGHNT and CDR2 is YYREEE in the germline V gene (reference sequence). DNA for the CDR3: TGTGCCAGCAGCTTGGCCGTCAGCGGGGGGACCACAGATACGCAGTATTTT. This translates into CASSLAVSGGTTDTQYF.

This clone has a single count. CDR3 amino acids: CASSPQGATEGYTF. The CDR3, as DNA: TGTGCCAGCTCACCACAGGGGGCGACGGAAGGCTACACCTTC. The chain recombines TRBV18 with TRBJ1-2, with 7 bases that match TRBD1. Losses at the gene ends were 1 base for V and 8 bases for J; bases not matched to a gene: 7. This CDR3 has 14 residues. Germline CDR1 reads KGHSH; CDR2 reads LQKENI.

The chain links TRBV7-8 to TRBJ1-3; tentative D call: TRBD1 (5 bases). This CDR3 has 16 amino acids. V was shortened by 2 bases and J by 0 bases, with 11 bases between the two germline ends. CDR1 is SGHVS, CDR2 FQNEAQ, per germline. The CDR3 loop reads CASSLNRLFSGNTIYF. The CDR3 coding sequence is TGTGCCAGCAGCTTAAACAGGTTGTTCTCTGGAAACACCATATATTTT.

The rearrangement joins TRBV30 to TRBJ1-4; unclear D gene. The CDR3 runs to 17 residues. Trimming removed 2 bases from V and 1 base from J, with 17 bases in between. Looked up from germline, CDR1 is GTSNPN and CDR2 is SVGIG (reference sequence). For the CDR3, the DNA is TGTGCCTGGAGTCTTCAGGCCTCCCGGTTAACTAATGAAAAACTGTTTTTT. The encoded protein is CAWSLQASRLTNEKLFF.

The CDR3 DNA reads TGTGCCAGCAGCCCGCGAGCGGGGCGCTCAGATACGCAGTATTTT. It yields the protein CASSPRAGRSDTQYF. The V and J genes are TRBV9 and TRBJ2-3, with TRBD2 identical over 7 bases. Germline values: CDR1 SGDLS, CDR2 YYNGEE. The CDR3 length is 15 residues. J lost 4 bases, V lost 4 bases, and 9 bases had no gene match.

This chain uses TRBV30 with TRBJ2-7; 10 positions match TRBD2. CDR1 GTSNPN and CDR2 SVGIG come from the germline V gene (reference sequence). Unmatched junction bases numbered 4, after V lost 2 bases and J lost 6 bases. This CDR3 region has 13 residues. The CDR3 region is CAWSSGGAREQYV. DNA of the CDR3: TGTGCCTGGAGTAGCGGGGGGGCCCGCGAGCAGTACGTC.